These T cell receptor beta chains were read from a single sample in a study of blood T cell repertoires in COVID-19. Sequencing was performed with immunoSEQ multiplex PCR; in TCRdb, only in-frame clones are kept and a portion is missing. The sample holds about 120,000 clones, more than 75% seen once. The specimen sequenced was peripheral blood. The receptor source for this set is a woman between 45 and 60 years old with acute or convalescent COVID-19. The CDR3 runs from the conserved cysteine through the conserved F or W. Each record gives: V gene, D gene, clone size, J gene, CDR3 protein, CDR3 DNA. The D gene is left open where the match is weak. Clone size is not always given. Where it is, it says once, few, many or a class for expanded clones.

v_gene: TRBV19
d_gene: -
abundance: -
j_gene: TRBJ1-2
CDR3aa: CASTRAAGDYSYTF
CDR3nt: TGTGCCAGTACCCGAGCGGCAGGGGATTACAGCTACACCTTC

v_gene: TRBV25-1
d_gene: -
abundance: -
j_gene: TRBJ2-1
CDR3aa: CASGEPPAYNEQFF
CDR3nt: TGTGCCAGCGGTGAGCCTCCCGCGTACAATGAGCAGTTCTTC

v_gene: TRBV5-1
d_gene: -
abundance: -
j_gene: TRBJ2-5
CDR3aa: CASSFQGQGQETQYF
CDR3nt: TGCGCCAGCAGCTTCCAGGGGCAGGGCCAAGAGACCCAGTACTTC

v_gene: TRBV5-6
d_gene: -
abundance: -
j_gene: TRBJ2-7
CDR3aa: CASSLADRPGYEQYF
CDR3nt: TGTGCCAGCAGCTTGGCCGACAGGCCAGGATACGAGCAGTACTTC

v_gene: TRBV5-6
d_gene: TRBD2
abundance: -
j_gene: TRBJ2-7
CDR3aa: CASSLGLAESYEQYF
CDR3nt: TGTGCCAGCAGCTTGGGACTAGCGGAATCCTACGAGCAGTACTTC

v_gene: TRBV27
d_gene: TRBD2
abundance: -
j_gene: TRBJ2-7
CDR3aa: CASSQGTSGGDEQYF
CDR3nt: TGTGCCAGCAGTCAAGGGACTAGCGGGGGAGACGAGCAGTACTTC

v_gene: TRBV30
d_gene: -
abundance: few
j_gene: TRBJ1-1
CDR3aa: CAWSVLRGGGNTEAFF
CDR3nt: TGTGCCTGGAGTGTACTAAGGGGGGGAGGAAACACTGAAGCTTTCTTT

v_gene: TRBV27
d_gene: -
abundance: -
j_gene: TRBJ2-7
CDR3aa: CAIHSYEQYF
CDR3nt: TGTGCCATCCACTCCTACGAGCAGTACTTC

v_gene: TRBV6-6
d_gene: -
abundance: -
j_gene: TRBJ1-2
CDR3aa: CASSYGGSDGYTF
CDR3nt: TGTGCCAGCAGTTACGGAGGGTCAGATGGCTACACCTTC

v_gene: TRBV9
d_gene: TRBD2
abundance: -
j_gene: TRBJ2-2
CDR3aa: CASSPGGVTGELFF
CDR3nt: TGTGCCAGCAGCCCGGGAGGGGTCACCGGGGAGCTGTTTTTT

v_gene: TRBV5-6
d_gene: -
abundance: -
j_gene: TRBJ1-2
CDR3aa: CASSMGSGWGYTF
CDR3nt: TGTGCCAGCAGCATGGGGTCAGGCTGGGGCTACACCTTC

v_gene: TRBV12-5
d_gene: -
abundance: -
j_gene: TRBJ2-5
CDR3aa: CASGLIINSRNQETQYF
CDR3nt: TGTGCTAGTGGTTTGATAATCAACTCTAGAAACCAAGAGACCCAGTACTTC

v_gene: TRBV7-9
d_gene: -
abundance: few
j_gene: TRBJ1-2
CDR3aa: CASSFSYGYTF
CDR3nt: TGTGCCAGCAGCTTTTCGTATGGCTACACCTTC

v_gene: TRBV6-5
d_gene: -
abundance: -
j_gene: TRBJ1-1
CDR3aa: CASTAGPISTEAFF
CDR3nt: TGTGCCAGCACGGCAGGGCCAATCTCAACTGAAGCTTTCTTT

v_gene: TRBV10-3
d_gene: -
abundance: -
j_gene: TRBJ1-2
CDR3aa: CANGQSNYGYTF
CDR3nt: TGTGCCAACGGACAGTCTAACTATGGCTACACCTTC

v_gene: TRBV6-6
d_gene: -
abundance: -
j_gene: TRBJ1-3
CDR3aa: CASSYGTTGGNTIYF
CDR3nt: TGTGCCAGCAGTTACGGCACGACGGGGGGAAACACCATATATTTT

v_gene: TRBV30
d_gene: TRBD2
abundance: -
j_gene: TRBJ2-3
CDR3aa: CAWSLERERYTDTQYF
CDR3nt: TGTGCCTGGAGCCTTGAGCGGGAGAGGTACACAGATACGCAGTATTTT